This T cell receptor (beta chain) was observed in a study of Ad26.COV2.S vaccination and SARS-CoV-2 variants. Findings and caveats of the study: Those who received vaccine or placebo ended up with similar non-spike TCR breadth. Quantification of TCR breadth and depth may have yielded underestimates of total T cell responses. Substantial response breadth was reportedly seen for spike-specific CD8+ and CD4+ T cells after vaccination.

CDR3 length: 12 residues. V shed 4 bases, J shed 2 bases, and the junction held 1 base outside the gene matches. CDR1 and CDR2 from the germline V gene are GTSNPN and SVGIG (reference sequence). The treatment: around 19 received Ad26.COV2.S at low or high dose, single or two shots; 5 received placebo; per-sample allocation not given. On day 63 after the first injection, vaccine and placebo recipients gave samples. Sequenced by immunoSEQ multiplex PCR; TCRdb stores in-frame clones only, minus some. The table has roughly 380,000 clones, around 87% seen once; the top ten hold roughly 3.6%. Remarks on this clone: The target antigen is unknown.

The sequence derives from a person between 18 and 60 years old who received the Ad26.COV2.S COVID-19 vaccine or a placebo. V is TRBV30 and J is TRBJ2-7; TRBD1 matches 8 bases. The source material was peripheral blood, sampled in a trial of Ad26.COV2.S vaccine versus placebo. CDR3 nucleotides: TGTGCCTGGAACAGGGGGACCTACGAGCAGTACTTC. It codes for CAWNRGTYEQYF. The full variable domain, rest sourced from reference TRBV30 and TRBJ2-7, is SQTIHQWPATLVQPVGSPLSLECTVEGTSNPNLYWYRQAAGRGLQLLFYSVGIGQISSEVPQNLSASRPQDRQFILSSKKLLLSDSGFYLCAWNRGTYEQYFGPGTRLTVT.